A selection of T cell receptor beta chains follows, all from one sample in a study of T-cell memory formation after mild COVID-19. TCRdb re-derived calls from the 5' RACE reads in MiXCR, one entry per CDR3 protein. The repertoire has around 200,000 distinct CDR3 sequences, 27% of them found once; the top ten carry 10% to 12%. The sequencing input was PBMCs or a T cell subset sorted from them (not recorded which). The receptor set was obtained from an adult woman who had mild COVID-19 (a few samples of this study predate the infection). Cell type and time point are not known. Each CDR3 is given with its conserved first and last residue. D genes are given only for firm matches. Part of the rows lack a size; the others show once, few, many or a class for expanded clones.

d_call,j_call,v_call,cdr3_length,clone_size,cdr3_nt,cdr3_aa
TRBD2,TRBJ2-1,TRBV5-1,16,few,TGCGCCAGCAGCACCGGCCCCATAGCGGGAGGTTACGAGCAGTTCTTC,CASSTGPIAGGYEQFF
-,TRBJ1-6,TRBV25-1,13,-,TGTGCCAGCAGTGTTGGGGGAGGATCACCCCTCCACTTT,CASSVGGGSPLHF
TRBD2,TRBJ2-3,TRBV3-1,15,few,TGTGCCAGCAGCCAAGCGGGGGGTGTTTCAGATACGCAGTATTTT,CASSQAGGVSDTQYF
-,TRBJ2-2,TRBV25-1,15,-,TGTGCCAGCAGTGAATATAAGGGAATCACCGGGGAGCTGTTTTTT,CASSEYKGITGELFF
-,TRBJ1-2,TRBV6-2/TRBV6-3,16,-,TGTGCCAGCAGTTACGGGTTGGCAGGGCTCGACTATGGCTACACCTTC,CASSYGLAGLDYGYTF
-,TRBJ2-2,TRBV7-2,14,few,TGTGCCAGCAGCTTAGATCTCCGTTCTGGGGAGCTGTTTTTT,CASSLDLRSGELFF
-,TRBJ1-2,TRBV4-3,16,-,TGCGCCAGCAGCCAATCTTCGGCAGGGACCAACTATGGCTACACCTTC,CASSQSSAGTNYGYTF
-,TRBJ1-4,TRBV29-1,11,-,TGCAGCGTTGCAAGTTATGAAAAACTGTTTTTT,CSVASYEKLFF
TRBD2,TRBJ2-1,TRBV20-1,16,-,TGCAGTGCTAGAGATGGTAGCGGGACCATCGGCAATGAGCAGTTCTTC,CSARDGSGTIGNEQFF
TRBD2,TRBJ2-1,TRBV20-1,12,-,TGCAGTTTTACACTAGCGGGGAATGAGCAGTTCTTC,CSFTLAGNEQFF
-,TRBJ1-2,TRBV12-3/TRBV12-4,14,few,TGTGCCAGCAGTTTAAAACAGGGAAGGGGGGGCTACACCTTC,CASSLKQGRGGYTF
-,TRBJ2-1,TRBV7-9,10,-,TGTGCCAGCAGCTTAACTGAGCAGTTCTTC,CASSLTEQFF
-,TRBJ1-1,TRBV2,12,-,TGTGCCAGCAGTGCGCCGGACACTGAAGCTTTCTTT,CASSAPDTEAFF
-,TRBJ1-1,TRBV27,15,-,TGTGCCAGCAGTGCCCGGAGTGAGGGAAACACTGAAGCTTTCTTT,CASSARSEGNTEAFF
-,TRBJ2-1,TRBV12-3/TRBV12-4,14,many,TGTGCCAGCACCCCAATAGAGGGGGAGGGTGAGCAGTTCTTC,CASTPIEGEGEQFF
-,TRBJ2-1,TRBV24-1,11,-,TGTGCCACCAGTGACCACAATGAGCAGTTCTTC,CATSDHNEQFF
-,TRBJ2-5,TRBV12-3/TRBV12-4,13,few,TGTGCCAGCAGCGGGACTTTCAAGAGAGGCCAGTACTTC,CASSGTFKRGQYF
-,TRBJ2-7,TRBV6-5,15,-,TGTGCCAGCAGTCCCACACTCGACAATTCGGGAGAGCAGTACTTC,CASSPTLDNSGEQYF
-,TRBJ1-5,TRBV20-1,15,few,TGCAGTGCTAGTTCGGGAGCTAGGGGCAATCAGCCCCAGCATTTT,CSASSGARGNQPQHF
-,TRBJ2-2,TRBV20-1,16,-,TGCAGTGCTAGAGAGCGGGGAAATTCGGGCACCGGGGAGCTGTTTTTT,CSARERGNSGTGELFF
TRBD2,TRBJ2-3,TRBV12-3/TRBV12-4,17,few,TGTGCCAGCAGTTCGACATATGGACTAGCGGAGGTAGATACGCAGTATTTT,CASSSTYGLAEVDTQYF
-,TRBJ1-5,TRBV5-1,15,-,TGCGCCAGCAGCCCTGGACAAAATAGCAATCAGCCCCAGCATTTT,CASSPGQNSNQPQHF
-,TRBJ2-3,TRBV27,17,few,TGTGCCAGCAGTCGAAAGTGGGGGGGCAGCGGCACAGATACGCAGTATTTT,CASSRKWGGSGTDTQYF
-,TRBJ2-2,TRBV6-5,12,-,TGTGCCAGCAGTTTCCCTTCCGGGGAGCTGTTTTTT,CASSFPSGELFF
TRBD2,TRBJ2-5,TRBV24-1,14,few,TGTGCCACCGGGGGTAGCGGGAGGGACGAGACCCAGTACTTC,CATGGSGRDETQYF
-,TRBJ2-2,TRBV5-1,14,few,TGCGCCAGCAGCCATGGGATGGAGGGCGGGGAGCTGTTTTTT,CASSHGMEGGELFF
-,TRBJ2-2,TRBV19,16,many,TGTGCCAGTATTCGAACAGATCAGCAACGGACCGGGGAGCTGTTTTTT,CASIRTDQQRTGELFF
-,TRBJ2-7,TRBV27,13,-,TGTGCCAGCAGTTTCGGCAGCACCTACGAGCAGTACTTC,CASSFGSTYEQYF
TRBD2,TRBJ2-1,TRBV27,13,few,TGTGCCAGCAGGCGGACTAGCCGCAATGAGCAGTTCTTC,CASRRTSRNEQFF
-,TRBJ1-1,TRBV29-1,11,-,TGCAGCACCGTGGGGGGCATCGAAGCTTTCTTT,CSTVGGIEAFF
-,TRBJ1-1,TRBV6-6,12,-,TGTGCCAGCAGTTACGTGGGCACTGAAGCTTTCTTT,CASSYVGTEAFF